The T cell receptor (beta chain) described here comes from a study of T cell responses to AZD1222 COVID-19 vaccine. Repertoires were generated with immunoSEQ multiplex PCR, while TCRdb's copy carries only in-frame clones and drops some. The data contain about 100,000 clones, about 88% of them singletons. V shed 1 base and J shed 3 bases, with 7 bases lying between them. CDR3 length: 14 residues. Per the germline V gene, CDR1 is LGHNT and CDR2 is FRNRAP. Sequencing was performed on peripheral blood, taken on day 0 of AZD1222 vaccination. The clonotype comes from an adult in good health. The chain couples TRBV12-5 to TRBJ1-3; unclear D gene. CDR3 loop: CASGLGTDGNTIYF. CDR3 DNA sequence: TGTGCTAGTGGTTTGGGCACAGATGGAAACACCATATATTTT.